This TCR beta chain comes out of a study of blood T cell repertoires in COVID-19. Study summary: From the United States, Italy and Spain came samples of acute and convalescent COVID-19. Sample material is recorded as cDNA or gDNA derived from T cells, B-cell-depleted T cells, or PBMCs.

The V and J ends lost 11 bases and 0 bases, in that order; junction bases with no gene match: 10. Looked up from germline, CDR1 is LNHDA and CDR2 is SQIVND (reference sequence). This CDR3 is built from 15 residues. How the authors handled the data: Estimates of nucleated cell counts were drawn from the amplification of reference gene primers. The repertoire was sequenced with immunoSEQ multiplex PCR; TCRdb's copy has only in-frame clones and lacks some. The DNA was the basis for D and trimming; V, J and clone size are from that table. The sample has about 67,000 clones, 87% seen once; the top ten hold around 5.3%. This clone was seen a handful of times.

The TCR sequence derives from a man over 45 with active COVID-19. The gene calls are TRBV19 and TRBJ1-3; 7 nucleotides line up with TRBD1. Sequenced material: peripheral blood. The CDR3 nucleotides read TGTGCCGCCAGCACGACAGGGCGCTCTGGAAACACCATATATTTT. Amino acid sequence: CAASTTGRSGNTIYF.